The TCR beta chain described here comes from a study of cytomegalovirus exposure and HLA in healthy donors. Study conclusions and caveats: Follow-up analysis later connected one missense variant in DCLRE1C with trimming of TCR beta V- and J-genes. Being productive about 87% or about 30% of the time was typical of most TCR beta V segments in an earlier analysis. The study listed approximately 160 cytomegalovirus-associated TCR beta chains.

For this clone: Antigen: not known.

The PCR contained 60 Vbeta and 13 Jbeta primers. Generated by immunoSEQ multiplex PCR, the TCRdb table keeps only in-frame clones and is missing some. Of around 130,000 clones listed, roughly 80% are singletons. CDR1 SGHDT and CDR2 YYEEEE come from the germline V gene. This CDR3 spans 14 amino acids. With V trimmed by 0 bases and J by 4 bases, 0 bases remained unmatched. Sequencing input: PBMCs. This sequence originates from a woman aged 55 to 70 in good health and CMV-seronegative. This chain joins TRBV5-6 and TRBJ1-4, with 7 positions matching TRBD1. CDR3 sequence (DNA): TGTGCCAGCAGCTTGGACAGGGGTAATGAAAAACTGTTTTTT. Its protein is CASSLDRGNEKLFF. The variable domain in full, with the rest retrieved from reference TRBV5-6 and TRBJ1-4, is DAGVTQSPTHLIKTRGQQVTLRCSPKSGHDTVSWYQQALGQGPQFIFQYYEEEERQRGNFPDRFSGHQFPNYSSELNVNALLLGDSALYLCASSLDRGNEKLFFGSGTQLSVL.